This T cell receptor (beta chain) was found in a study of blood T cell repertoires in COVID-19. Study background: The analysed material was cDNA or gDNA that came from T cells, B-cell-depleted T cells, or PBMCs.

This table comes from immunoSEQ multiplex PCR, and its TCRdb copy is limited to in-frame clones, with some not included. There are 200,000 to 250,000 clones in the sample; approximately 80% occur only once, and around 1.8% lies in the top ten. CDR3 size: 12 residues. Germline lookup yields CDR1 GTSNPN and CDR2 SVGIG (reference sequence). V was shortened by 2 bases and J by 1 base, with 5 bases between the two germline ends. J is TRBJ1-1 and V is TRBV30; D is unclear. Sequenced: PBMCs or T cells enriched from blood (not recorded which). The sequence came from a man in his fifties or sixties who had recovered from COVID-19. Written as DNA, the CDR3 is TGTGCCTGGAGTTCGGGGAACACTGAAGCTTTCTTT. This gives the protein CAWSSGNTEAFF. Supplemented by reference TRBV30 and TRBJ1-1, the full variable domain reads SQTIHQWPATLVQPVGSPLSLECTVEGTSNPNLYWYRQAAGRGLQLLFYSVGIGQISSEVPQNLSASRPQDRQFILSSKKLLLSDSGFYLCAWSSGNTEAFFGQGTRLTVV.